The T cell receptor (beta chain) under discussion was sequenced for a study of cytomegalovirus exposure and HLA in healthy donors. The wider study: Researchers found that about four fifths of over 350 genotyped donors fell within the Caucasian-associated ancestry cluster.

About this clone itself: No antigen is known for it.

Findings of the study overall: In a later analysis, at a false discovery rate of 0.05, 16,951 TCR beta sequences were associated with HLA alleles. Cytomegalovirus association was listed for approximately 160 TCR beta chains.

When sampled, the donors appeared nominally healthy, though they likely had unrecorded immune exposures. Germline V gene sequence: CDR1 MDHEN, CDR2 SYDVKM. The CDR3 runs to 12 residues. The germline V and J ends were trimmed by 2 bases and 8 bases, with 9 bases remaining between them. It was with 60 Vbeta and 13 Jbeta primers that the PCR ran. Here immunoSEQ multiplex PCR was the method, and the copy in TCRdb shows in-frame clones only, minus some. The repertoire holds 100,000 to 150,000 clones, with about 77% as singletons. What was sequenced was PBMCs. The V gene is TRBV28, the J gene TRBJ1-2; possibly TRBD1 for D (6 bases). The sequence was obtained from a woman in her 40s in good health and CMV-seronegative. The CDR3 is CASSLNRVGYTF. The DNA for the CDR3 is TGTGCCAGCAGTTTAAACAGGGTAGGCTACACCTTC.